This T cell receptor (beta chain) was observed in a study of CD8 T cells in Susac syndrome. As for the study in general: Intravenous immunoglobulin alone or corticosteroids were being given to patients with Susac syndrome at blood draw, unless they were therapy-naive. The study's findings and limits: Within Susac syndrome CD4+ T cell repertoires, clonal expansion was not evident.

RNA amounts of about 0.45 to 1 ug underwent reverse transcription with random hexamers. Amplification of the TCR beta CDR3 was carried out by immunoSEQ multiplex PCR, which spanned a total of 54 Vbeta and 13 Jbeta segments. TCRdb processed the immunoSEQ multiplex PCR reads anew with MiXCR; each CDR3 protein has one entry. The table shows under 200,000 distinct CDR3 sequences, with 90% to 95% occurring only once. Germline trimming cut 2 bases from V and 1 base from J; bases unmatched to any gene: 5. In germline, CDR1 is SGHRS, CDR2 YFSETQ. This CDR3 is built from 15 residues. This clonotype was found a few times. Its antigen is as yet unknown.

The receptor's source is a human donor with Susac syndrome. Source material: CD4+ T cells from PBMCs. V gene TRBV5-1 combines with J gene TRBJ1-1; 7 nucleotides match TRBD1. The chain's CDR3 is CASSFGGQTNTEAFF. The CDR3 bases are TGCGCCAGCAGCTTCGGGGGACAGACGAACACTGAAGCTTTCTTT.